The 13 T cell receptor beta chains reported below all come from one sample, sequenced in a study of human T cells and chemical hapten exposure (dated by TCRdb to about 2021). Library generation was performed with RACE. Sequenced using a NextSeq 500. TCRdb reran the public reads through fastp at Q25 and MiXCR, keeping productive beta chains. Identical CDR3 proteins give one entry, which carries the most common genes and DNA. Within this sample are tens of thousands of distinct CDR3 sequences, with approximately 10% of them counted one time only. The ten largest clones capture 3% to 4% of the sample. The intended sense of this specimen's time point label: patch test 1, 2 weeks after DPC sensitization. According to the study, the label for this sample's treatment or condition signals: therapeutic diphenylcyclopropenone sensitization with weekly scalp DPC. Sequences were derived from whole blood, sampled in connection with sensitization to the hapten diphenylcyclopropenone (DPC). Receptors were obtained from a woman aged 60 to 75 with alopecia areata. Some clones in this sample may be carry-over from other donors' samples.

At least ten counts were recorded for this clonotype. CDR3 protein: CASSQDSGTSGGLYNNEQFF. CDR3 nucleotides: TGCGCCAGCAGCCAAGATTCCGGGACTAGCGGGGGGCTATACAACAATGAGCAGTTCTTC. The chain recombines TRBV4-1 with TRBJ2-1; 15 bases agree with TRBD2. The trim removed 0 bases at V and 5 bases at J, leaving 11 bases unmatched. This CDR3 comprises 20 residues. Germline V gene data show CDR1 as MGHRA and CDR2 as YSYEKL.

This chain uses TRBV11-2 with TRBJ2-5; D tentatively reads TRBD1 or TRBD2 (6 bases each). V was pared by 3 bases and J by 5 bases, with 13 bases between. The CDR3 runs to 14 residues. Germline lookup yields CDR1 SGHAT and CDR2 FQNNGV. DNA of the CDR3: TGTGCCAGCAGCTTTTATCGGGGGCCGGAGACCCAGTACTTC. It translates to CASSFYRGPETQYF.

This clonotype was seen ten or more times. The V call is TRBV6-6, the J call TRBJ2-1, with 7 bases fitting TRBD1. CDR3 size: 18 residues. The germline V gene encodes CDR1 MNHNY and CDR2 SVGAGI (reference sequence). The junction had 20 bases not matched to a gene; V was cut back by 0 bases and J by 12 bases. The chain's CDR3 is CASSYSSPGQRRFEGQFF. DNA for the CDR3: TGTGCCAGCAGTTACTCGAGCCCGGGACAGAGACGATTCGAAGGGCAGTTCTTC.

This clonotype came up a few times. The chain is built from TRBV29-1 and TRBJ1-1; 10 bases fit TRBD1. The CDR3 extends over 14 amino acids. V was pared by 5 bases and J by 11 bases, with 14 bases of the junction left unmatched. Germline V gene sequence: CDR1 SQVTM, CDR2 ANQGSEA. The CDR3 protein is CSVRPGTGVSGAFF. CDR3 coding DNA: TGCAGCGTTCGTCCCGGGACAGGGGTGTCGGGGGCTTTCTTT.

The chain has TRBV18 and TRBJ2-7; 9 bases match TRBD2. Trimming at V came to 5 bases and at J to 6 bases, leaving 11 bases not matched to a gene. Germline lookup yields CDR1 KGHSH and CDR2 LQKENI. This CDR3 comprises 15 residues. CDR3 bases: TGTGCCAGCTCATCCCTAGCGGGGCACACCACCGAGCAGTACTTC. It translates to CASSSLAGHTTEQYF.

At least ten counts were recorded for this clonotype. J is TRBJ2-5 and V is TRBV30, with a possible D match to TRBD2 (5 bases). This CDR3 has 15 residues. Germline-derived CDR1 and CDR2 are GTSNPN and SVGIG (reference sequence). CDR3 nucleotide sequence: TGTGCAAGGAGGTCGCCCGGCCAAGGCTTAGAGACCCAGTACTTC. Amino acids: CARRSPGQGLETQYF. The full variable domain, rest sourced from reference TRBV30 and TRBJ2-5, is SQTIHQWPATLVQPVGSPLSLECTVEGTSNPNLYWYRQAAGRGLQLLFYSVGIGQISSEVPQNLSASRPQDRQFILSSKKLLLSDSGFYLCARRSPGQGLETQYFGPGTRLLVL.

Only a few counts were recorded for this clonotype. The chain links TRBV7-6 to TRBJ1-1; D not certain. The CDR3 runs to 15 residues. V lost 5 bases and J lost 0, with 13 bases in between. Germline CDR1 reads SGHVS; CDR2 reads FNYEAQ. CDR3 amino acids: CASSPYGGLNTEAFF. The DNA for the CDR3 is TGTGCCAGCAGCCCATACGGCGGACTGAACACTGAAGCTTTCTTT.

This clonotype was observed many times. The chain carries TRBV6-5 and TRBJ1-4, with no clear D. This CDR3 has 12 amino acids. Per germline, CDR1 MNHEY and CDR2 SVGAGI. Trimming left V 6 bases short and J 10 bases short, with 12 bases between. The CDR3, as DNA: TGTGCCAGCAGAGTGGGTGACGGAAAACTGTTTTTT. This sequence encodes CASRVGDGKLFF.

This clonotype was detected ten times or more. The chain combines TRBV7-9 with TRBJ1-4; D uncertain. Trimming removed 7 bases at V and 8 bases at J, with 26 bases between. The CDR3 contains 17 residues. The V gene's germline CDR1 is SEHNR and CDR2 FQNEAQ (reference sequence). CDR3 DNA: TGTGCCAGCATCACCCCCTCCACCCAATCAGAGGAGGAAAAACTGTTTTTT. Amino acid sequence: CASITPSTQSEEEKLFF.

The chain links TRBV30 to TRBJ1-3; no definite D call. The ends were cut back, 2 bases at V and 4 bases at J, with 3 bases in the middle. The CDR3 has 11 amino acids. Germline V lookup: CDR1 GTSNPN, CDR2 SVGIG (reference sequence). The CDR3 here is CAWSLGNTIYF. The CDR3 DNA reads TGTGCCTGGAGTTTGGGAAACACCATATATTTT. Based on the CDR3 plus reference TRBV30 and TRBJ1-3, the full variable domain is SQTIHQWPATLVQPVGSPLSLECTVEGTSNPNLYWYRQAAGRGLQLLFYSVGIGQISSEVPQNLSASRPQDRQFILSSKKLLLSDSGFYLCAWSLGNTIYFGEGSWLTVV.

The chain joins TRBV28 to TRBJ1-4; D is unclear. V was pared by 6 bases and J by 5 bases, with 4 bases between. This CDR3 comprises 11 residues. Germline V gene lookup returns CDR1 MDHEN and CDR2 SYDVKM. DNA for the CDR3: TGTGCCAGCAGGACAAATGAAAAACTGTTTTTT. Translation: CASRTNEKLFF.

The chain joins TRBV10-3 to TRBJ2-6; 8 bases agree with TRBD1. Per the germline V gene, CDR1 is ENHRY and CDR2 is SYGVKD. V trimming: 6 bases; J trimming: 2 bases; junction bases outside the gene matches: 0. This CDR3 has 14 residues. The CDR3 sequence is CAIRQGAGANVLTF. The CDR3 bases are TGTGCCATCAGACAGGGGGCTGGGGCCAACGTCCTGACTTTC.

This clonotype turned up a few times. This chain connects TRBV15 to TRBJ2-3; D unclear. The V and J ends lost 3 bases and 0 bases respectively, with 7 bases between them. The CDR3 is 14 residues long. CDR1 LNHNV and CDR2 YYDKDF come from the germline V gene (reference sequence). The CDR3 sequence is CATSRDHSTDTQYF. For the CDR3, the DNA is TGTGCCACCAGCAGGGACCACAGCACAGATACGCAGTATTTT.